This T cell receptor beta chain was sequenced for a study of brain T cells in children with intractable seizures. Study findings and constraints: Pre-surgery blood may have been undersampled, hiding some clones. Viral specificity was inferred only from CDR3 similarity; HCMV serostatus was unknown.

Here immunoSEQ multiplex PCR was the method, and the copy in TCRdb shows in-frame clones only, minus some. The sample has about 340,000 clones; 93% are singletons. Per germline, CDR1 MNHEY and CDR2 SMNVEV (reference sequence). The CDR3 length is 15 residues. V lost 5 bases to trimming and J lost 4 bases; unmatched junction nucleotides: 6. Time point denoted: blood from clinic visit 5 months post-surgery; TSC patient then seizure free. The sequenced cases were selected for having the highest brain T cell transcript signatures. At least one anti-epileptic drug was given before surgery. In regard to this clone: Its target is not known.

The gene calls are TRBV27 and TRBJ2-7, with 12 bases lining up with TRBD2. The sample was peripheral blood, taken less than 6 months after surgery. This receptor was identified in a boy in the first two years of life with tuberous sclerosis and intractable seizures. This CDR3 reads CASSHGLAGKYEQYF. The CDR3 DNA follows: TGTGCCAGCAGTCACGGACTAGCGGGGAAATACGAGCAGTACTTC.